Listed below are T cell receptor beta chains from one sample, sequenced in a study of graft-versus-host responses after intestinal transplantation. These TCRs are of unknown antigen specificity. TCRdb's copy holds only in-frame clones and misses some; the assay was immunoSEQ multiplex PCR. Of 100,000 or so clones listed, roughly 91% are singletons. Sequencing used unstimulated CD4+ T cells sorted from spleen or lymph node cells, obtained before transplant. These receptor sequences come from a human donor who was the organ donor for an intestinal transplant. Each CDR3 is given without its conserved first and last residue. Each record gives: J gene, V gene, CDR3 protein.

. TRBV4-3 ASSQHRAYEQY
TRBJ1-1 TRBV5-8 ASSWGDRLLNTEAF
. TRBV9 ASRPRQGSSYEQY
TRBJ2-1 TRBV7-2 ASSFYLTSNEQF
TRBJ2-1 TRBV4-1 ASSRIMGQPKQF
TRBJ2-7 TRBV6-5 ASSYSVTGISYEQY
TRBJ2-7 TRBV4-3 ASSQESSDRGGEQY
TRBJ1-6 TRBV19 ASSIAGYNSPLH
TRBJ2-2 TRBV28 ASSLLNTGELF
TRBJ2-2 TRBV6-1 ASSEWSGAGELF
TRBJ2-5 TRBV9 ASSVEVRETQY
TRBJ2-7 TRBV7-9 ASSLGLSGALEQY
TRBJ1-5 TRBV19 ASREGTYQPQH
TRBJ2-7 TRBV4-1 ASSQDRDRGGLKY
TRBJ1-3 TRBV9 ASSVGAGLYSGNTIY
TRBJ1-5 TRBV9 ASSEGGGTRPQH
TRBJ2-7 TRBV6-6 ASSFSGAYEQY
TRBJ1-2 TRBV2 ASSRRAGGNDGYT
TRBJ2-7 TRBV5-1 ASSLARGTGLVEQY
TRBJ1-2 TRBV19 ASSILATGLYGYT